This TCR beta chain stems from a study of beta chain features in type 1 diabetes. The study reverse transcribed the entire isolated RNA, so it sequenced expressed TCRB transcripts. Produced via immunoSEQ multiplex PCR; TCRdb's table is partial and in-frame only. The sample holds hundreds of thousands of clones, about a sixth seen once. The CDR3 length is 13 residues. With 7 bases removed from V and 7 bases from J, the gap between germline ends came to 20 bases. Germline CDR1 and CDR2: SQVTM and ANQGSEA. The sequenced material came from naive CD4+ T cells from blood. J is TRBJ2-7 and V is TRBV29-1, with unresolved D. The sequence was collected from a man aged 18 to 29 in good health. This CDR3 is CSARTSGRWEQYF. Written as DNA, the CDR3 is TGCAGCGCTAGAACCAGTGGGCGGTGGGAGCAGTACTTC.